These 4 T cell receptor beta chains share one sample of origin, sequenced in a study of shared clonotypes between healthy human individuals. Sequencing used immunoSEQ multiplex PCR; TCRdb keeps in-frame clones, though not all of them. The sample lists about 2.3 million clones; under 95% were seen once. Specimen: naive CD4+ T cells from PBMCs. Regarding subset: CD45RA+ positively selected. The receptors here all came from a man aged 18 to 35 in good health. Some clones in this sample may be carry-over from other donors' samples.

V is TRBV27 and J is TRBJ1-1; a weak D match, TRBD1 (5 bases). Germline V gives CDR1 MNHEY, CDR2 SMNVEV (reference sequence). The CDR3 totals 14 residues. The V end was cut by 5 bases, the J end by 0 bases, with 10 bases between. The chain's CDR3 is CASSAGRMNTEAFF. DNA for the CDR3: TGTGCCAGCAGTGCGGGACGGATGAACACTGAAGCTTTCTTT.

V usage is TRBV6-5 and J usage is TRBJ2-7; weak D call: TRBD1 (6 bases). The CDR3 covers 13 residues. Looked up from germline, CDR1 is MNHEY and CDR2 is SVGAGI. V was pared by 6 bases and J by 5 bases, with 14 bases between. The CDR3 DNA sequence: TGTGCCAGCAGCGAACAGGGTCTAGACGAGCAGTACTTC. This codes for CASSEQGLDEQYF.

Points on this clone: Other DNA sequences from this sample encode an identical CDR3 as well. V gene TRBV18 combines with J gene TRBJ2-5; no clear D. This CDR3 has 13 amino acids. Germline-derived CDR1 and CDR2 are KGHSH and LQKENI. V was trimmed by 2 bases and J by 2 bases, leaving 6 bases between them. The CDR3 DNA is TGTGCCAGCTCACCAGTAGGACAAGAGACCCAGTACTTC. This translates into CASSPVGQETQYF.

The chain joins TRBV18 to TRBJ2-4, with TRBD2 as a possible D gene (5 bases). The CDR3 is 13 residues long. With 7 bases removed from V and 3 bases from J, the gap between germline ends came to 10 bases. CDR1 KGHSH and CDR2 LQKENI come from the germline V gene. The CDR3: CASFEGFKNIQYF. The CDR3 nucleotides are TGTGCCAGCTTTGAGGGTTTCAAAAACATTCAGTACTTC.